These 17 T cell receptor beta chains were all obtained from the same sample, sequenced in a study of cytomegalovirus exposure and HLA in healthy donors (dated by TCRdb to 2017 to 2019). Receptor libraries were prepared by the immunoSEQ multiplex PCR assay. A mixture of 60 forward primers for TCR Vbeta segments and 13 reverse primers for TCR Jbeta segments was used in the multiplex PCR. Not all clones reach the TCRdb copy of this immuneACCESS table, which keeps in-frame sequences only. Checked studies attribute under half of the gap to unresolved V genes and leave the rest unexplained. Within this sample are about 130,000 clones, with over 9.5% of them counted one time only. The ten largest account for around 5% of the sample. Source material: PBMCs. The receptors here all came from a woman aged 18-29 years in good health and CMV-seropositive.

This clone has more than one count but fewer than ten. The junction differs from germline at one of its ends, possibly a read error. The gene calls are TRBV7-7 and TRBJ2-7; tentative D call: TRBD2 (5 bases). Germline V CDR1 and CDR2: SSHAT, FNYEAQ (reference sequence). The length of the CDR3 is 14 residues. The CDR3 nucleotides are TGTGCTAGCAGCTTAAACAGCGGCTCCTACGAGCAGTACTTC. Translated, it gives CASSLNSGSYEQYF.

The chain links TRBV9 to TRBJ2-1; 10 bases fit TRBD2. Per germline, CDR1 SGDLS and CDR2 YYNGEE. The trim removed 4 bases at V and 1 base at J, leaving 14 bases unmatched. The CDR3 spans 19 residues. In DNA form, the CDR3 reads TGTGCCAGCAGCCCCCGTGATAGCGGGAGGTCTAGTTCCTACAATGAGCAGTTCTTC. Translation: CASSPRDSGRSSSYNEQFF.

This clone was seen more than once but under ten times. Other DNA sequences in this sample translate to the same CDR3. V usage is TRBV6-6 and J usage is TRBJ2-6; D is perhaps TRBD1 (5 bases). Germline CDR1 is MNHNY and CDR2 is SVGAGI (reference sequence). The CDR3 extends over 16 amino acids. The V end lost 4 bases, the J end lost 1 base, and 11 bases lay between the germline ends. This CDR3 is CASSSDSISGANVLTF. The CDR3 DNA reads TGTGCCAGCAGTTCCGACAGCATTTCTGGGGCCAACGTCCTGACTTTC.

The rearrangement links TRBV6-6 to TRBJ1-5; D is uncertain. Germline lookup yields CDR1 MNHNY and CDR2 SVGAGI (reference sequence). This CDR3 is built from 16 residues. V was cut by 2 bases and J by 0 bases, with 11 bases left in between. The CDR3, as DNA: TGTGCCAGCAGTTACGGCCAGACTAGTAGCAATCAGCCCCAGCATTTT. Translation gives CASSYGQTSSNQPQHF.

J is TRBJ2-7 and V is TRBV5-6, with TRBD1 matching over 9 bases. Per germline, CDR1 SGHDT and CDR2 YYEEEE. V lost 5 bases, J lost 5 bases, and 17 bases stayed unmatched. The CDR3 is 17 amino acids. For the CDR3, the DNA is TGTGCCAGCAGTCAGCTATTAAAATGGACAGGGGACCACGAGCAGTACTTC. This sequence encodes CASSQLLKWTGDHEQYF.

This clone was counted a single time. V usage is TRBV9 and J usage is TRBJ1-2; a weak D match, TRBD1 (5 bases). Germline V gene sequence: CDR1 SGDLS, CDR2 YYNGEE. CDR3 length equals 14 residues. Deletions cut 7 bases from V and 2 bases from J, with 15 bases between. This chain's CDR3 is CASRPYTGNYGYTF. The DNA for the CDR3 is TGTGCCAGCCGACCTTATACAGGAAACTATGGCTACACCTTC.

This clone was found a few times. The rearrangement joins TRBV6-1 to TRBJ2-3; D possibly corresponds to TRBD1 (6 bases). This CDR3 comprises 15 residues. The germline CDR1 and CDR2 sequences are MNHNS and SASEGT. Trimming cost V 9 bases and J 2 bases, with 18 bases left between them. The CDR3 DNA reads TGTGCCAGTCGTAGGACAGAGGAAACCACAGATACGCAGTATTTT. Its protein product is CASRRTEETTDTQYF.

Of note for this clone: The conserved phenylalanine or tryptophan is not found at the CDR3 terminus, so this likely reflects a read error. The limits of the CDR3 on the DNA are not certain, so only TCRdb's listed CDR3 is given. This chain connects TRBV30 to TRBJ2-2; TRBD2 is taken as the D call from the table, unchecked against the DNA. The CDR3 adds up to 14 amino acids, both ends counted. CDR1 is GTSNPN, CDR2 SVGIG, per germline (reference sequence). The CDR3 sequence: CAWRYRVNTGEMFL.

J is TRBJ2-2 and V is TRBV7-2, with a weak D call TRBD2 (5 bases). This CDR3 region has 14 residues. Germline V CDR1 and CDR2: SGHTA, FQGNSA. Trimming took 9 bases from V and 6 from J, leaving 17 bases between them. The CDR3 loop is CARRSGNFPGELFF. The CDR3 region has the DNA TGTGCCAGGCGGAGCGGAAACTTTCCCGGGGAGCTGTTTTTT.

V usage is TRBV15 and J usage is TRBJ2-5; D is perhaps TRBD1 (6 bases). The germline gives CDR1 LNHNV, CDR2 YYDKDF (reference sequence). The CDR3 runs 16 residues. V lost 1 base and J lost 2, with 14 bases in between. The CDR3 protein is CATSRGDNQLQETQYF. The CDR3 bases are TGTGCCACCAGCAGAGGGGACAATCAACTTCAAGAGACCCAGTACTTC. Looking up the rest from reference TRBV15 and TRBJ2-5 gives the full variable domain: DAMVIQNPRYQVTQFGKPVTLSCSQTLNHNVMYWYQQKSSQAPKLLFHYYDKDFNNEADTPDNFQSRRPNTSFCFLDIRSPGLGDTAMYLCATSRGDNQLQETQYFGPGTRLLVL.

This clone has only a few counts. The chain combines TRBV28 with TRBJ1-2; tentative D call: TRBD1 (5 bases). The V gene's germline CDR1 is MDHEN and CDR2 SYDVKM. The V gene lost 5 bases and the J gene lost 2 bases, with 9 bases spanning the gap. The CDR3 contains 13 residues. The DNA of the CDR3 is TGTGCCAGCAGTCCGACAGCCAACTATGGCTACACCTTC. It codes for CASSPTANYGYTF.

This clone was detected once. The chain employs TRBV7-9 and TRBJ2-5, with TRBD1 matching 10 bases. The J call may be wrong; the DNA end is better matched by TRBJ2-7. The CDR3 runs to 16 residues. Germline lookup yields CDR1 SEHNR and CDR2 FQNEAQ (reference sequence). CDR3 in amino acids: CASSPRTGGKTYEQYF. CDR3 DNA: TGTGCCAGCAGCCCCAGGACAGGGGGGAAAACCTACGAGCAGTACTTC.

The chain recombines TRBV28 with TRBJ2-7, with D possibly matching TRBD1 (5 bases). The CDR3 is 13 amino acids. The V end was cut by 8 bases, the J end by 0 bases, with 11 bases between. The germline gives CDR1 MDHEN, CDR2 SYDVKM. The DNA of the CDR3 is TGTGCCAGCGGTGGTGGACACTCCTACGAGCAGTACTTC. Amino acids: CASGGGHSYEQYF.

Written as DNA, the CDR3 is TGTGCCAGCCAGACTAGCGGGAGCTACGAGCAGTACTTC. Protein sequence: CASQTSGSYEQYF. The rearrangement uses TRBV2 and TRBJ2-7; TRBD2 aligns across 12 bases. V was pared by 8 bases and J by 3 bases, with 2 bases of the junction left unmatched. The CDR3 length is 13 residues. Germline V lookup: CDR1 SNHLY, CDR2 FYNNEI.

Only a few counts were recorded for this clone. The chain couples TRBV5-1 to TRBJ1-2; perhaps TRBD1 as D (5 bases). Germline assignment: CDR1 SGHRS and CDR2 YFSETQ. The ends were cut back, 4 bases at V and 3 bases at J, with 19 bases in the middle. The CDR3 is 16 amino acids. The CDR3 loop is CASSPGDPQGHYGYTF. CDR3 nucleotides: TGCGCCAGCAGCCCGGGGGACCCCCAAGGTCACTATGGCTACACCTTC.

The chain joins TRBV7-9 to TRBJ2-7; no firm D call. CDR3 length equals 13 residues. Trimming removed 5 bases at V and 3 bases at J, with 11 bases between. CDR1 is SEHNR and CDR2 is FQNEAQ in the germline V gene (reference sequence). The DNA for the CDR3 is TGTGCCAGCAGCCCCCCTAGAGACTACGAGCAGTACTTC. This codes for CASSPPRDYEQYF.

The rearrangement uses TRBV5-1 and TRBJ1-2; D call uncertain. Between the trimmed V and J ends, which lost 0 bases and 5 bases, there was a span of 14 bases. The CDR3 runs 15 residues. Germline V gives CDR1 SGHRS, CDR2 YFSETQ. The CDR3 is CASSLGHDVPYGYTF. The CDR3 DNA reads TGCGCCAGCAGCTTGGGGCATGATGTCCCATATGGCTACACCTTC.